The clone carrying this TCR beta chain was detected only a few times. Patients between 18 and 65 years old had hyperthyroidism, newly diagnosed and lasting under 2 months. Patients with uncontrolled infections, other autoimmune diseases, pregnancy or lactation were excluded. Predating any ophthalmopathy symptoms, the blood sample was taken at first hyperthyroidism diagnosis. There are 15 residues in the CDR3. Germline lookup yields CDR1 SGDLS and CDR2 YYNGEE. The V and J ends lost 4 bases and 0 bases, in that order; junction bases with no gene match: 6. There were TCR beta CDR3 regions amplified from RNA transcripts. TCR CDR3 underwent first-round RT-PCR with the HTBI primer set. MiXCR was run by TCRdb on the multiplex PCR reads, yielding one entry per CDR3 protein. The sample shows some 380,000 distinct CDR3 sequences, roughly 13% of them seen only once. This record belongs to a study of T cells in Graves' hyperthyroidism and ophthalmopathy.

The chain links TRBV9 to TRBJ1-1, with 7 bases fitting TRBD1. The TCR originated in a man aged 30-40 years with Graves' hyperthyroidism that later progressed to Graves' ophthalmopathy. Sample: blood. As DNA, the CDR3 is TGTGCCAGCAGCCCGTCGGGACAGATGAACACTGAAGCTTTCTTT. This encodes CASSPSGQMNTEAFF.